The clone carrying this TCR beta chain has more than one count but fewer than ten. Its antigen is currently unknown. The data stem from a study of early T cells in non-severe SARS-CoV-2 infection. Notes on the study in general: VDJdb matching favored anti-spike CD8 responses, missing private and CD4 specificities.

CDR3 length: 14 amino acids. V was shortened by 6 bases and J by 3 bases, with 12 bases between the two germline ends. cDNA molecules, individually, were tagged with unique molecular identifiers. Each CDR3 protein gets one entry after TCRdb re-called the 5' RACE reads with MiXCR. This table holds approximately 71,000 distinct CDR3 sequences, around 12% found once. Sequenced sample: whole blood. The origin of this receptor is an adult who was a healthcare worker with PCR-confirmed SARS-CoV-2 infection or an uninfected control (not recorded which). The J gene is TRBJ1-3, the V gene TRBV12-3 or TRBV12-4; D not resolved. The CDR3 spells CASRRTSVGNTIYF. CDR3 in DNA: TGTGCCAGCAGAAGGACGAGTGTTGGAAACACCATATATTTT.